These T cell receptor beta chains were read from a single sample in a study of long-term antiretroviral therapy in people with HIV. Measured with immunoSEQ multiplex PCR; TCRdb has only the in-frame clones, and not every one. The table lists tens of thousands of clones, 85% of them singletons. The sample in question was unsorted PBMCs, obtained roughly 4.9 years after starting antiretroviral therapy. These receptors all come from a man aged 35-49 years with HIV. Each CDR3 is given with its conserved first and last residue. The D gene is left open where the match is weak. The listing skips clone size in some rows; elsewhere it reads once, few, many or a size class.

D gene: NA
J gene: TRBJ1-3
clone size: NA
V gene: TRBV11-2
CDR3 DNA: TGTGCCAGCAGCGCCGGGGTCTCTAGCGGAAACACCATATATTTT
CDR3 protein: CASSAGVSSGNTIYF

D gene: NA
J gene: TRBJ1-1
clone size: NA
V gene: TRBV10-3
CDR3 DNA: TGTGCCACAAGGGACACTGAAGCTTTCTTT
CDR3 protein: CATRDTEAFF

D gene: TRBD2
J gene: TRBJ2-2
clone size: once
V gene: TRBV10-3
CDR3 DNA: TGTGCCATCGGACTAGCGGGAGAGGCCGGGGAGCTGTTTTTT
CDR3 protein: CAIGLAGEAGELFF

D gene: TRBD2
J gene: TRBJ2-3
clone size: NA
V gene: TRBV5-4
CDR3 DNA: TGTGCCAGCAGCCCATTAGCGGGATCAACGCAGTATTTT
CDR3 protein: CASSPLAGSTQYF

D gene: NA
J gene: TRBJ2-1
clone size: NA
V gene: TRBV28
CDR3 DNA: TGTGCCAGCAGTTTAGCTGACACGGGCGGCCTCAATGAGCAGTTCTTC
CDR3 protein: CASSLADTGGLNEQFF

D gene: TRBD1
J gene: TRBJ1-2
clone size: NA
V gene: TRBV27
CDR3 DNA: TGTGCCAGCAGTCCAGGGGGTTATGGCTACACCTTC
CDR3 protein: CASSPGGYGYTF

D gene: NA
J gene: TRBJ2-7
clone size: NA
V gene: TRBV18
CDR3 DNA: TGTGCCAGCTCTCCCCGGGACCCCTTAGAGCAGTACTTC
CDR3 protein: CASSPRDPLEQYF

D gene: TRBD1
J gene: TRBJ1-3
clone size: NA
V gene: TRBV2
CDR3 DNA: TGTGCCAGCAGCAGACAGGGGGATGGAAACACCATATATTTT
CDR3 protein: CASSRQGDGNTIYF

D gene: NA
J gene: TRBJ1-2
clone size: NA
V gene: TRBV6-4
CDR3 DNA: TGTGCCAGCAGTGACTCGGGAGGCTACACCTTC
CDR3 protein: CASSDSGGYTF

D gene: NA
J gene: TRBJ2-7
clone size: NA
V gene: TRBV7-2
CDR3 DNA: TGTGCCAGCAGCTTAGAAGACTCTGTAAATGAGCAGTACTTC
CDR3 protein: CASSLEDSVNEQYF

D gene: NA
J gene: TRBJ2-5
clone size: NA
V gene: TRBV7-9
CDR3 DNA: TGTGCCAGCAGCTTAAGGGGGAGGCCAGAGACCCAGTACTTC
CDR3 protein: CASSLRGRPETQYF

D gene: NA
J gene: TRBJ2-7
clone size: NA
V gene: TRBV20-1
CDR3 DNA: TGCAGTGGGGTTGGGGCCTACGAGCAGTACTTC
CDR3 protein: CSGVGAYEQYF

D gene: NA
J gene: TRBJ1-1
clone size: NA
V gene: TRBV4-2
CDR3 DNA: TGTGCCAGCCGAGAGCGGACGGTGAACACTGAAGCTTTCTTT
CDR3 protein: CASRERTVNTEAFF

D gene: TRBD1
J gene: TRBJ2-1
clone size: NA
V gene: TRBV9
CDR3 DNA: TGTGCCAGCAGTACCGGACAGGAGCAATTCAATGAGCAGTTCTTC
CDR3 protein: CASSTGQEQFNEQFF

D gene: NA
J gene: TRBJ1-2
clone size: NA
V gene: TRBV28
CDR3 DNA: TGTGCCAGCAGTTCCCCGCCGTGGGCCTATGGCTACACCTTC
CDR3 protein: CASSSPPWAYGYTF

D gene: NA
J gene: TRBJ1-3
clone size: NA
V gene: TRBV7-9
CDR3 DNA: TGTGCCAGCAGCTTAGCGGCACCTACCTCTGGAAACACCATATATTTT
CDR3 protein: CASSLAAPTSGNTIYF

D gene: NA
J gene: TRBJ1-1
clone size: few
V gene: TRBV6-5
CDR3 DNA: TGTGCCAGCTCCTCGATGAACACTGAAGCTTTCTTT
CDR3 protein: CASSSMNTEAFF

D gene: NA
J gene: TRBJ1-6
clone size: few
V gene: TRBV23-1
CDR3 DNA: TGCGCCAGCGTCCCTCTGGATTCACCCCTCCACTTT
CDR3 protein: CASVPLDSPLHF

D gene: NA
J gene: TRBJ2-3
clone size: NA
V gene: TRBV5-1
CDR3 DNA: TGCGCCAGCAGCTTGGCCCTAGCGAGCACAGATACGCAGTATTTT
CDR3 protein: CASSLALASTDTQYF

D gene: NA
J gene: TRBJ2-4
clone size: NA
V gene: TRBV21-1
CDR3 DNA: TGTGCCAGCAGCCAAGGGGAAACTCTAGCCAAAAACATTCAGTACTTC
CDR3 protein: CASSQGETLAKNIQYF

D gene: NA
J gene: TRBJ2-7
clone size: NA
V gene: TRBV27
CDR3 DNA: TGTGCCAGCGCCTGGACAGCCGACTACGAGCAGTACTTC
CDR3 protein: CASAWTADYEQYF

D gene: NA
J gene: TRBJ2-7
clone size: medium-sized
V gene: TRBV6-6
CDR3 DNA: TGTGCCAGCAGTTACCATGCAGCCTACGAGCAGTACTTC
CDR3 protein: CASSYHAAYEQYF

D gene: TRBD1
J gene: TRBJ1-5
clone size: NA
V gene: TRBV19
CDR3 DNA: TGTGCCAGTATGACAGGGGGCCTTGAGCCCCAGCATTTT
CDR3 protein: CASMTGGLEPQHF

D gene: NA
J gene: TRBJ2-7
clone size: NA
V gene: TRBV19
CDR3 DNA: TGTGCCACTGGCGGGATCGAGCAGTACTTC
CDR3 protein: CATGGIEQYF

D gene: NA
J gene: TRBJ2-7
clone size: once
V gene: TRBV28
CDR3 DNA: TGTGCCAGCAGTTTCAAGCCCCCGAGGGACTACGAGCAGTACTTC
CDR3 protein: CASSFKPPRDYEQYF

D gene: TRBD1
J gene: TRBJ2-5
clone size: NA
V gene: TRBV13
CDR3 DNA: TGTGCCAGCAGCTTAGGAACAGGGGTGGGAGAGACCCAGTACTTC
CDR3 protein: CASSLGTGVGETQYF

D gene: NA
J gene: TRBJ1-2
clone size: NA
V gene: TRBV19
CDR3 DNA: TGTGCCAGTAGTACCAACGTAGCGAACTATGGCTACACCTTC
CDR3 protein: CASSTNVANYGYTF